These T cell receptor beta chains were read from a single sample in a study of vaccination and CD4 T cells after COVID-19. TCRdb reanalysed the PCR reads using MiXCR and keeps one entry per CDR3 protein. Altogether fewer than 9,000 distinct CDR3 sequences are present, 40% to 65% being singletons, with the ten largest covering almost 40%. Their specific antigens are unknown. The sample comprised CD4+ T cells from blood, cultured in vitro. The receptors shown here come from a human donor who had recovered from COVID-19. The CDR3 runs from the conserved cysteine through the conserved F or W. The order of the fields is CDR3 DNA, CDR3 protein, D gene, clone size, J gene, V gene. A D gene is named only where the DNA matches it firmly. Clone size is given for some rows only: seen once, a few or many times, or a class if the clone is expanded.

CDR3 DNA: TGCAGTGCACCCGGGGGGGCTACCCGGGATACGCAGTATTTT; CDR3 protein: CSAPGGATRDTQYF; D gene: TRBD2; clone size: -; J gene: TRBJ2-3; V gene: TRBV20-1
CDR3 DNA: TGTGCCAGCAGCTTGGGACTAGCGGGGGTAACAGATACGCAGTATTTT; CDR3 protein: CASSLGLAGVTDTQYF; D gene: TRBD2; clone size: -; J gene: TRBJ2-3; V gene: TRBV7-2
CDR3 DNA: TGTGCCAGCAGTCCCCCCGGGACTAGCGGGGGAGGGACCCAGTACTTC; CDR3 protein: CASSPPGTSGGGTQYF; D gene: TRBD2; clone size: -; J gene: TRBJ2-5; V gene: TRBV11-1
CDR3 DNA: TGTGCCAGCAGTGCCCGACAGACCTACGAGCAGTACTTC; CDR3 protein: CASSARQTYEQYF; D gene: -; clone size: -; J gene: TRBJ2-7; V gene: TRBV2
CDR3 DNA: TGTGCCAGCAGCACACAGGGCTCTAGCACAGATACGCAGTATTTT; CDR3 protein: CASSTQGSSTDTQYF; D gene: -; clone size: -; J gene: TRBJ2-3; V gene: TRBV4-2
CDR3 DNA: TGTGCCAGTAGACGTGCCGCCCTAGCGGGAGGTGATACGCAGTATTTT; CDR3 protein: CASRRAALAGGDTQYF; D gene: TRBD2; clone size: -; J gene: TRBJ2-3; V gene: TRBV19
CDR3 DNA: TGTGCCAGCAGCTTCCCTAGCGGGCAGACCACAGATACGCAGTATTTT; CDR3 protein: CASSFPSGQTTDTQYF; D gene: TRBD2; clone size: -; J gene: TRBJ2-3; V gene: TRBV7-8
CDR3 DNA: TGTGCCAGCAGCTTGGAACTCTGGAACACTGAAGCTTTCTTT; CDR3 protein: CASSLELWNTEAFF; D gene: -; clone size: few; J gene: TRBJ1-1; V gene: TRBV5-6
CDR3 DNA: TGCAGTGCTAGGGACAGGGCCCAAGAGACCCAGTACTTC; CDR3 protein: CSARDRAQETQYF; D gene: TRBD1; clone size: -; J gene: TRBJ2-5; V gene: TRBV20-1
CDR3 DNA: TGTGCCTGGAGTGTAGCGGGGGGTTCGACTGAAGCTTTCTTT; CDR3 protein: CAWSVAGGSTEAFF; D gene: -; clone size: -; J gene: TRBJ1-1; V gene: TRBV30
CDR3 DNA: TGTGCCAGCAGCTTAGAGGTGGGAGGGCCGTACGAGCAGTACTTC; CDR3 protein: CASSLEVGGPYEQYF; D gene: TRBD2; clone size: once; J gene: TRBJ2-7; V gene: TRBV7-8
CDR3 DNA: TGTGCCAGCCAGGGGGAACTTGGAGGGTTCACTGAAGCTTTCTTT; CDR3 protein: CASQGELGGFTEAFF; D gene: -; clone size: medium-sized; J gene: TRBJ1-1; V gene: TRBV21-1
CDR3 DNA: TGTGCCAGCAGCCGGGCGGGGGACACTGAAGCTTTCTTT; CDR3 protein: CASSRAGDTEAFF; D gene: -; clone size: -; J gene: TRBJ1-1; V gene: TRBV7-9
CDR3 DNA: TGTGCCAGCAGCGTAGAGGATCTGGGCTATGGCTACACCTTC; CDR3 protein: CASSVEDLGYGYTF; D gene: -; clone size: -; J gene: TRBJ1-2; V gene: TRBV9
CDR3 DNA: TGTGCCAGCAGTGGACAGGGGGTAGACAATGAGCAGTTCTTC; CDR3 protein: CASSGQGVDNEQFF; D gene: -; clone size: once; J gene: TRBJ2-1; V gene: TRBV21-1
CDR3 DNA: TGCGCCAGCAGCTTGCAAGGACAATCTAATCAGCCCCAGCATTTT; CDR3 protein: CASSLQGQSNQPQHF; D gene: -; clone size: once; J gene: TRBJ1-5; V gene: TRBV5-1
CDR3 DNA: TGCGCCAGCAGCCAAGCGGCGTGGAGCACTGAAGCTTTCTTT; CDR3 protein: CASSQAAWSTEAFF; D gene: -; clone size: -; J gene: TRBJ1-1; V gene: TRBV4-3
CDR3 DNA: TGTGCCACCAGTGATGAGAGCGGGAGTTTCCGGGATACGCAGTATTTT; CDR3 protein: CATSDESGSFRDTQYF; D gene: TRBD2; clone size: -; J gene: TRBJ2-3; V gene: TRBV24-1
CDR3 DNA: TGCGCCAGCAGCCGAAGCGGACAGGGGGCCCTGGAGACCCAGTACTTC; CDR3 protein: CASSRSGQGALETQYF; D gene: TRBD1; clone size: -; J gene: TRBJ2-5; V gene: TRBV5-1
CDR3 DNA: TGTGCCAGCAGCTTAGGATCTGTAAATGAGCAGTTCTTC; CDR3 protein: CASSLGSVNEQFF; D gene: -; clone size: -; J gene: TRBJ2-1; V gene: TRBV11-3
CDR3 DNA: TGCGCCAGCAGCCAAGCTCCGACAGCTAACTATGGCTACACCTTC; CDR3 protein: CASSQAPTANYGYTF; D gene: -; clone size: -; J gene: TRBJ1-2; V gene: TRBV4-1
CDR3 DNA: TGCAGTGCTAGATCTACAGGGCATTCCACTAATGAAAAACTGTTTTTT; CDR3 protein: CSARSTGHSTNEKLFF; D gene: -; clone size: few; J gene: TRBJ1-4; V gene: TRBV20-1
CDR3 DNA: TGTGCCAGCAGCTTTATTCCCGCCAGGATGGTTCAGCCCCAGCATTTT; CDR3 protein: CASSFIPARMVQPQHF; D gene: -; clone size: large; J gene: TRBJ1-5; V gene: TRBV7-9
CDR3 DNA: TGTGCCAGCAGCCCGCGGACAGCCACCGGGGAGCTGTTTTTT; CDR3 protein: CASSPRTATGELFF; D gene: -; clone size: few; J gene: TRBJ2-2; V gene: TRBV7-9
CDR3 DNA: TGTGCCAGCACTTCTAGCGGGGGGGGGGAGACCCAGTACTTC; CDR3 protein: CASTSSGGGETQYF; D gene: TRBD2; clone size: few; J gene: TRBJ2-5; V gene: TRBV6-1
CDR3 DNA: TGTGCCAGCAGTTATTGGGGGACCGGGGACACTGAAGCTTTCTTT; CDR3 protein: CASSYWGTGDTEAFF; D gene: -; clone size: -; J gene: TRBJ1-1; V gene: TRBV6-5
CDR3 DNA: TGTGCCAGCAGTTACTCTGACAGCTCTGGAAACACCATATATTTT; CDR3 protein: CASSYSDSSGNTIYF; D gene: -; clone size: few; J gene: TRBJ1-3; V gene: TRBV6-5
CDR3 DNA: TGTGCCAGCAGTTTCTCTGACAGGGCGGGTGGCTACACCTTC; CDR3 protein: CASSFSDRAGGYTF; D gene: TRBD1; clone size: few; J gene: TRBJ1-2; V gene: TRBV6-5
CDR3 DNA: TGTGCCAGCAGTGATACAGTTTGGGCACCCCTCCACTTT; CDR3 protein: CASSDTVWAPLHF; D gene: -; clone size: -; J gene: TRBJ1-6; V gene: TRBV6-1
CDR3 DNA: TGTGCCTGGAGCCCCGGGAGGAGGCCGACAGATACGCAGTATTTT; CDR3 protein: CAWSPGRRPTDTQYF; D gene: TRBD2; clone size: -; J gene: TRBJ2-3; V gene: TRBV30
CDR3 DNA: TGTGCCAGCAGCCTGGGCTGGGGGGACAATCAGCCCCAGCATTTT; CDR3 protein: CASSLGWGDNQPQHF; D gene: -; clone size: -; J gene: TRBJ1-5; V gene: TRBV7-6
CDR3 DNA: TGTGCCAGCACAGGTAGCCTCCAAGAGACCCAGTACTTC; CDR3 protein: CASTGSLQETQYF; D gene: -; clone size: -; J gene: TRBJ2-5; V gene: TRBV2
CDR3 DNA: TGTGCCAGCAGTTCCATCAGGAACACTGAAACTTTCTTT; CDR3 protein: CASSSIRNTETFF; D gene: -; clone size: -; J gene: TRBJ1-1; V gene: TRBV11-2
CDR3 DNA: TGTGCCAGCAGTTACAACGCCGGGAGCTATAATTCACCCCTCCACTTT; CDR3 protein: CASSYNAGSYNSPLHF; D gene: -; clone size: few; J gene: TRBJ1-6; V gene: TRBV6-5
CDR3 DNA: TGTGCCAGCAGCCCTAACCAGGGCGCCCGGAATAATGAAAAACTGTTTTTT; CDR3 protein: CASSPNQGARNNEKLFF; D gene: -; clone size: -; J gene: TRBJ1-4; V gene: TRBV7-8
CDR3 DNA: TGTGCCAGCAGTTACCCAGGGTTTTGGGGTTCACCCCTCCACTTT; CDR3 protein: CASSYPGFWGSPLHF; D gene: -; clone size: -; J gene: TRBJ1-6; V gene: TRBV6-5
CDR3 DNA: TGTGCCAGCAGCGTAGTCGATGAGACCCTACATGGCTACACCTTC; CDR3 protein: CASSVVDETLHGYTF; D gene: -; clone size: -; J gene: TRBJ1-2; V gene: TRBV9
CDR3 DNA: TGTGCCAGCAGTGCAGACTTTCCCCTCCACTTT; CDR3 protein: CASSADFPLHF; D gene: -; clone size: -; J gene: TRBJ1-6; V gene: TRBV2